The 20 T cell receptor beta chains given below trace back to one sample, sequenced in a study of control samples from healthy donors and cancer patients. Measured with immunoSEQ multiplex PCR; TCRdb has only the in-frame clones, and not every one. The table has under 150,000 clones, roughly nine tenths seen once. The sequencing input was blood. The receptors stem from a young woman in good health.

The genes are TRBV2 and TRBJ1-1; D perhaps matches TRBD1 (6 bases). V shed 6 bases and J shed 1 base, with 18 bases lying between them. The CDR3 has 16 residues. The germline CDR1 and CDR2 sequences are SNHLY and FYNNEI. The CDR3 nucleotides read TGTGCCAGCAGGGGCGCAGGGGCGATAGGGAACACTGAAGCTTTCTTT. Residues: CASRGAGAIGNTEAFF.

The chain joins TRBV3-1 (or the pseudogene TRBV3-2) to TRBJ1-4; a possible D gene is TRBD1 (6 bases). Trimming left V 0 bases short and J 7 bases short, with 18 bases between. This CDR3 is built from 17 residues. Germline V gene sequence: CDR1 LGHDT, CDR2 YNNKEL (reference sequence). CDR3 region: CASSQDQTGAPGEKLFF. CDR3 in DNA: TGTGCCAGCAGCCAAGATCAAACGGGGGCGCCGGGTGAAAAACTGTTTTTT.

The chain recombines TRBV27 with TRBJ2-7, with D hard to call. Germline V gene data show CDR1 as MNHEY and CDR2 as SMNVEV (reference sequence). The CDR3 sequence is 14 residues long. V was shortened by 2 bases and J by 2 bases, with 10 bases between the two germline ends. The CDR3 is CASSLGPDPYEQYF. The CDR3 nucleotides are TGTGCCAGCAGTTTAGGGCCAGACCCCTACGAGCAGTACTTC.

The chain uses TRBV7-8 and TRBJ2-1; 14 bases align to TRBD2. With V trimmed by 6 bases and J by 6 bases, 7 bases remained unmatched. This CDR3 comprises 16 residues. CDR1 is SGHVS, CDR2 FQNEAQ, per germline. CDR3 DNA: TGTGCCAGCAGGAAGGGACTAGCGGGAGTTCGCAATGAGCAGTTCTTC. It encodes CASRKGLAGVRNEQFF. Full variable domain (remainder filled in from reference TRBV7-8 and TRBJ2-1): GAGVSQSPRYKVAKRGQDVALRCDPISGHVSLFWYQQALGQGPEFLTYFQNEAQLDKSGLPSDRFFAERPEGSVSTLKIQRTQQEDSAVYLCASRKGLAGVRNEQFFGPGTRLTVL.

CDR3 residues: CSASKWIAQPSSKETQYF. For the CDR3, the DNA is TGCAGTGCTAGTAAGTGGATAGCGCAACCATCGAGCAAAGAGACCCAGTACTTC. The chain has TRBV20-1 and TRBJ2-5; D may be TRBD2 (5 bases). CDR3 length: 18 amino acids. Germline CDR1 DFQATT, CDR2 SNEGSKA (reference sequence). V lost 3 bases to trimming and J lost 3 bases, with 26 bases between them.

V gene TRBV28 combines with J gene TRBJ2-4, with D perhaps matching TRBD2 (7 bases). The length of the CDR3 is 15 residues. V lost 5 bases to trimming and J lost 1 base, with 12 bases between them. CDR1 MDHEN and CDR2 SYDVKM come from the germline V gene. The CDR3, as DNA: TGTGCCAGCAGTCTGGGGGGGGCCGCCAAAAACATTCAGTACTTC. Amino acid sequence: CASSLGGAAKNIQYF.

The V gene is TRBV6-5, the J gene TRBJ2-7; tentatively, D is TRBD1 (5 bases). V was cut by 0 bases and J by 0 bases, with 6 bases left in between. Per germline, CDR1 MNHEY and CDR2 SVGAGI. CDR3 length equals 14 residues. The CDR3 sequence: CASSYSTDSYEQYF. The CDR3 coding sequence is TGTGCCAGCAGTTACTCGACAGACTCCTACGAGCAGTACTTC.

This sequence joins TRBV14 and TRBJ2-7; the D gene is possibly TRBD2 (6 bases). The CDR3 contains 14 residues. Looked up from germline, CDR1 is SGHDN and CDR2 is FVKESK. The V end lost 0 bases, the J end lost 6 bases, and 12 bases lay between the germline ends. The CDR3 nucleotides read TGTGCCAGCAGCCAAGATAGGGCTAGCGTCGAGCAGTACTTC. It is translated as CASSQDRASVEQYF.

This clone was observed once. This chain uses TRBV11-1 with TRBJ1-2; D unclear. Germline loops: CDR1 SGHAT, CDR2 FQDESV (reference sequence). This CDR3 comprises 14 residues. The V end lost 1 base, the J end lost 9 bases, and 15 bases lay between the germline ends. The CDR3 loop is CASSLVGEGRRYTF. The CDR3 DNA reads TGTGCCAGCAGCTTAGTTGGAGAAGGGAGACGCTACACCTTC.

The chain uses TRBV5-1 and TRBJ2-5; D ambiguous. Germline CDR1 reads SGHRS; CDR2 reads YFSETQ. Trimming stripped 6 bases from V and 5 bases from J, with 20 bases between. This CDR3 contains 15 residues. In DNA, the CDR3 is TGCGCCAGCACCGGAATTGACCTCCCGAGGGAGACCCAGTACTTC. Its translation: CASTGIDLPRETQYF.

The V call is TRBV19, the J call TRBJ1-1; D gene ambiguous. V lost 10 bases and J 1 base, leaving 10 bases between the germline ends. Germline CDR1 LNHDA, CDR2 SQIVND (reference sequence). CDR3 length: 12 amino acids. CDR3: CAITTRNTEAFF. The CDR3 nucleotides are TGTGCCATTACTACAAGGAACACTGAAGCTTTCTTT.

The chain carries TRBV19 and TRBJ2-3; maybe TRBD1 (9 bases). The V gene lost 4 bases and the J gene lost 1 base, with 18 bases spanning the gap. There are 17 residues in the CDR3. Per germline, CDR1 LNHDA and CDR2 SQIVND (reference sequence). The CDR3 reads CASSRDRDSGGTDTQYF. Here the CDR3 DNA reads TGTGCCAGTAGTAGGGACAGGGATAGCGGGGGCACAGATACGCAGTATTTT.

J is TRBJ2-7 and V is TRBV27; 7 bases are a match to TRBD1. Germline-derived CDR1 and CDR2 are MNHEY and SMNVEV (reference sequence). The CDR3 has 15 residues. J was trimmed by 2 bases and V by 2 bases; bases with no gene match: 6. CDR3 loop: CASSLEGASTYEQYF. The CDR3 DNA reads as TGTGCCAGCAGTTTAGAGGGGGCATCGACCTACGAGCAGTACTTC.

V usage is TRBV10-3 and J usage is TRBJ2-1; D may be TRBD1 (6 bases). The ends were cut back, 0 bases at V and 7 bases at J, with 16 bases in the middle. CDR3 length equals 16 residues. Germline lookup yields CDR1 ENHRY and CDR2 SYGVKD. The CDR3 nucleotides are TGTGCCATCAGTGAGTCGAGCCAGGGGACAAGAAATGAGCAGTTCTTC. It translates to CAISESSQGTRNEQFF.

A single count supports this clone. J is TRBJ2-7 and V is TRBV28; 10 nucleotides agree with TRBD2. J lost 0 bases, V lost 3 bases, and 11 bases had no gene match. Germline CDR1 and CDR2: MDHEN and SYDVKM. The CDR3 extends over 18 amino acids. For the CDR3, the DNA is TGTGCCAGCAGTTTGATTGGACTAGCGGAGTCTTTCTCCTACGAGCAGTACTTC. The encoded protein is CASSLIGLAESFSYEQYF.

CDR3 DNA sequence: TGTGCCAGCAGCTTACAAGGTTTTGGCTACACCTTC. It is translated as CASSLQGFGYTF. The chain couples TRBV11-2 to TRBJ1-2; no clear D gene. CDR3 length: 12 residues. Germline V gene sequence: CDR1 SGHAT, CDR2 FQNNGV. The V end lost 2 bases, the J end lost 7 bases, and 8 bases lay between the germline ends.

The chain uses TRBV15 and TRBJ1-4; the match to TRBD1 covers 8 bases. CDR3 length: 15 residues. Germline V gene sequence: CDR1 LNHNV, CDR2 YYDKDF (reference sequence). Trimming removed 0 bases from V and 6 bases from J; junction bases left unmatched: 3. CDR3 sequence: CATSREGQGHEKLFF. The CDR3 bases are TGTGCCACCAGCAGAGAAGGACAGGGACATGAAAAACTGTTTTTT.

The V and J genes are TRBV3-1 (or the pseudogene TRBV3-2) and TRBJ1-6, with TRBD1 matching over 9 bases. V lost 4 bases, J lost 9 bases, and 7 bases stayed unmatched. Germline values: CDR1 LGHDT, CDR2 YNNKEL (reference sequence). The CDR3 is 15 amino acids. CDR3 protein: CASSPGQGTASPLHF. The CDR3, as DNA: TGTGCCAGCAGCCCGGGACAGGGAACCGCTTCACCCCTCCACTTT.

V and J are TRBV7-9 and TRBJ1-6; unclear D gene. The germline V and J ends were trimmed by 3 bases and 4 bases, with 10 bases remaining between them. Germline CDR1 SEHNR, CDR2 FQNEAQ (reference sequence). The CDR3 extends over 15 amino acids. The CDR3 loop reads CASSLTSLYNSPLHF. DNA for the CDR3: TGTGCCAGCAGCTTGACGAGTCTTTATAATTCACCCCTCCACTTT.

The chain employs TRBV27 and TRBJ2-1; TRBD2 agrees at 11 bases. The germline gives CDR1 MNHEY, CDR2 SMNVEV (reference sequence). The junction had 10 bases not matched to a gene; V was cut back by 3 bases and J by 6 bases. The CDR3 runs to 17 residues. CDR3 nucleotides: TGTGCCAGCAGTTTCTCAGATCAGGGACTAGCGGTCAATGAGCAGTTCTTC. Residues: CASSFSDQGLAVNEQFF.